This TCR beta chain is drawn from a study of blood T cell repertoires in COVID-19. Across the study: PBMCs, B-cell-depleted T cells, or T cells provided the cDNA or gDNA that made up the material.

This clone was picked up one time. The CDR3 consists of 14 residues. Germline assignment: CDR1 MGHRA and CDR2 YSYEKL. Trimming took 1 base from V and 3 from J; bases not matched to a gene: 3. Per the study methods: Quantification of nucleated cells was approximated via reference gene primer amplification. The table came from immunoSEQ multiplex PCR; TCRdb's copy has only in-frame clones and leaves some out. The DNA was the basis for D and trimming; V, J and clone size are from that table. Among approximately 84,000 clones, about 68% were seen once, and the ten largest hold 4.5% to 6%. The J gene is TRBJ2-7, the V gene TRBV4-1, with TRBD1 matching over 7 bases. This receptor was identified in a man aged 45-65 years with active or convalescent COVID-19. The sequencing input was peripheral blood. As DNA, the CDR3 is TGCGCCAGCAGCCAAGTTGCAGGGGGCTACGAGCAGTACTTC. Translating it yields CASSQVAGGYEQYF.